This TCR beta chain was found in a study of beta chain features in type 1 diabetes. Of the isolated RNA, all was reverse transcribed, and so the sequenced material was expressed TCRB transcripts. Sequencing was performed with immunoSEQ multiplex PCR; in TCRdb, only in-frame clones are kept and a portion is missing. The table shows a few hundred thousand clones, with 9.6% occurring only once. Study-wide results and caveats: Insertions were fewer and deletions more numerous at VDJ junctions in type 1 diabetes patients. Researchers report that Type 1 diabetes patients had moderately but significantly shorter TCRB CDR3s across all four CD4+ subsets.

The V gene end was trimmed by 8 bases and the J gene end by 3 bases; junction bases not matched to a gene: 7. Germline lookup yields CDR1 MDHEN and CDR2 SYDVKM. The CDR3 length is 14 residues. This clone has ten or more counts. Its specificity is not known. This sequence originates from a man aged 25-45 years with type 1 diabetes. The chain has TRBV28 and TRBJ2-1, with TRBD2 identical over 7 bases. What was sequenced was central memory CD4+ T cells from blood. The CDR3 nucleotides read TGTGCCAGCTCAGCGGGGCCTGACTACAATGAGCAGTTCTTC. It specifies CASSAGPDYNEQFF.